Sequencing of this T cell receptor (beta chain) was carried out in a study of early T cells in non-severe SARS-CoV-2 infection. The TCR library protocol attached unique molecular identifiers to the individual cDNA molecules. TCRdb called the 5' RACE reads again in MiXCR, with one record for every CDR3 protein. Altogether about 25,000 distinct CDR3 sequences are present, more than 3.5% being singletons, with the ten largest covering 15% to 18%. Trimming took off 7 bases at V and 1 base at J, with 11 bases between the two ends. The CDR3 loop spans 14 amino acids. Germline assignment: CDR1 SGHDT and CDR2 YYEEEE.

The source of this sequence is an adult who was a healthcare worker with PCR-confirmed SARS-CoV-2 infection or an uninfected control (not recorded which). Sequencing used whole blood. This chain connects TRBV5-6 to TRBJ2-2; D is ambiguous. The DNA of the CDR3 is TGTGCCAGCCGAAAGACTGGGAACACCGGGGAGCTGTTTTTT. Its protein product is CASRKTGNTGELFF.